The 3 T cell receptor beta chains listed next were all sequenced from one sample in a study of post-analysis software for immune sequencing data. The TCR beta cDNA libraries contained unique molecular identifiers. TCRdb used MiXCR to reprocess the PCR reads, holding one entry per CDR3 protein. The repertoire holds approximately 770,000 distinct CDR3 sequences, with 46% as singletons. Study-wide results and limits: The five TRBV segments detected at higher frequency in patients than in controls included TRBV5-6, TRBV5-1 and TRBV20-1.

What these receptors recognize is not known. Sequenced input: blood. Receptor source: a girl under 18 with multiple sclerosis.

The chain employs TRBV7-2 and TRBJ2-7; D tentatively reads TRBD1 or TRBD2 (5 bases each). CDR1 SGHTA and CDR2 FQGNSA come from the germline V gene. V dropped 5 bases and J dropped 2 bases, with 13 bases sitting between them. CDR3 size: 14 residues. In DNA form, the CDR3 reads TGTGCCAGCAGCCGGGGACGCAAGCCCTACGAGCAGTACTTC. Its protein is CASSRGRKPYEQYF.

J is TRBJ2-3 and V is TRBV27; 8 bases line up with TRBD2. The germline CDR1 and CDR2 sequences are MNHEY and SMNVEV (reference sequence). This CDR3 comprises 17 residues. V was pared by 10 bases and J by 1 base, with 16 bases of the junction left unmatched. The DNA for the CDR3 is TGTGCCACCTACAGCGGGACTAGATTTCGGGGCACAGATACGCAGTATTTT. It codes for CATYSGTRFRGTDTQYF.

In its sample, this clonotype was seen a few times. The rearrangement joins TRBV12-3 or TRBV12-4 to TRBJ2-1; D is ambiguous. Trimming stripped 3 bases from V and 7 bases from J, with 13 bases between. The CDR3 is made up of 14 amino acids. CDR3: CASSFVMAGNEQFF. CDR3 bases: TGTGCCAGCAGTTTCGTGATGGCCGGGAATGAGCAGTTCTTC.